These 27 T cell receptor beta chains share one sample of origin, sequenced in a study of shared clonotypes between healthy human individuals. Profiling relied on immunoSEQ multiplex PCR, and the TCRdb table lists in-frame clones only, not all of them. The table shows roughly 2.5 million clones, with roughly 92% occurring only once. Sequenced material: naive CD4+ T cells sorted from blood. Subset of the sample: CD45RA+ positively selected. All receptors come from a young man in good health.

The V gene is TRBV4-3, the J gene TRBJ2-7, with a possible D match to TRBD2 (5 bases). Germline lookup yields CDR1 LGHNA and CDR2 YSLEER. Trimming removed 0 bases at V and 3 bases at J, with 27 bases between. This CDR3 has 20 residues. In nucleotides, the CDR3 is TGCGCCAGCAGCCAAGATATAGGGTCTAGCCAGACATACTCTCTCTACGAGCAGTACTTC. It yields the protein CASSQDIGSSQTYSLYEQYF.

On this clone itself: This specimen includes other DNA sequences encoding the same CDR3. This chain joins TRBV19 and TRBJ2-7; 8 bases line up with TRBD1. The CDR3 runs to 14 residues. CDR1 and CDR2 from the germline V gene are LNHDA and SQIVND (reference sequence). V was clipped by 5 bases and J by 0 bases; unmatched bases: 3. The CDR3 DNA reads TGTGCCAGTAGTGGGACAGGAAGCTCCTACGAGCAGTACTTC. Encoded protein: CASSGTGSSYEQYF.

For this clone: Other DNA sequences from this sample encode an identical CDR3 as well. The chain carries TRBV18 and TRBJ2-5; 12 bases fit TRBD2. Losses at the gene ends were 6 bases for V and 5 bases for J; bases not matched to a gene: 4. The germline CDR1 and CDR2 sequences are KGHSH and LQKENI. The CDR3 covers 14 residues. The CDR3 nucleotides are TGTGCCAGCTCTCCTACTAGCGGGAGGGAGACCCAGTACTTC. This gives the protein CASSPTSGRETQYF.

V usage is TRBV7-9 and J usage is TRBJ1-1; tentatively, D is TRBD1 (5 bases). The V end lost 0 bases, the J end lost 0 bases, and 8 bases lay between the germline ends. The length of the CDR3 is 15 residues. Germline lookup yields CDR1 SEHNR and CDR2 FQNEAQ (reference sequence). The CDR3 loop reads CASSLAGQLNTEAFF. CDR3 DNA: TGTGCCAGCAGCTTAGCGGGGCAGTTGAACACTGAAGCTTTCTTT.

The table lists this clone with a count of one. The chain recombines TRBV19 with TRBJ1-2; D not resolved. This CDR3 has 16 residues. Germline loops: CDR1 LNHDA, CDR2 SQIVND (reference sequence). Trimming removed 1 base from V and 5 bases from J, with 17 bases in between. CDR3 in amino acids: CASSIGSRGRPYGYTF. CDR3 sequence (DNA): TGTGCCAGTAGTATAGGAAGCAGAGGGAGACCTTATGGCTACACCTTC.

This chain uses TRBV28 with TRBJ1-5, with D hard to call. The CDR3 has 15 amino acids. Germline lookup yields CDR1 MDHEN and CDR2 SYDVKM. Trimming shortened V by 3 bases and J by 3 bases, and 12 bases separated the two germline ends. The CDR3 protein is CASSLSTASNQPQHF. The CDR3, as DNA: TGTGCCAGCAGTTTGAGCACAGCTTCCAATCAGCCCCAGCATTTT. The full variable domain, rest sourced from reference TRBV28 and TRBJ1-5, is DVKVTQSSRYLVKRTGEKVFLECVQDMDHENMFWYRQDPGLGLRLIYFSYDVKMKEKGDIPEGYSVSREKKERFSLILESASTNQTSMYLCASSLSTASNQPQHFGDGTRLSIL.

The chain combines TRBV7-8 with TRBJ1-6; no definite D call. Germline values: CDR1 SGHVS, CDR2 FQNEAQ. Trimming stripped 5 bases from V and 0 bases from J, with 8 bases between. The CDR3 runs 15 residues. CDR3 loop: CASSSQNSYNSPLHF. CDR3 coding DNA: TGTGCCAGCAGCAGCCAGAACTCCTATAATTCACCCCTCCACTTT.

Points on this clone: This same CDR3 is encoded by further DNA sequences in the sample. J is TRBJ1-2 and V is TRBV30, with D perhaps matching TRBD1 (5 bases). The CDR3 has 12 residues. V lost 2 bases, J lost 8 bases, and 12 bases lay in between. Germline assignment: CDR1 GTSNPN and CDR2 SVGIG (reference sequence). The CDR3 DNA sequence: TGTGCCTGGAGTAGGGGTTTGGGGGGCTACACCTTC. Protein product: CAWSRGLGGYTF.

For this clone: Other DNA sequences in the sample encode the same CDR3. This chain joins TRBV5-1 and TRBJ1-5; TRBD1 might be the D (5 bases). Trimming removed 0 bases from V and 7 bases from J, with 11 bases in between. In germline, CDR1 is SGHRS, CDR2 YFSETQ. The CDR3 runs 14 residues. The CDR3 is CASSLEGIGQPQHF. The CDR3 DNA follows: TGCGCCAGCAGCTTGGAGGGGATTGGGCAGCCCCAGCATTTT.

This chain connects TRBV30 to TRBJ1-2; the D gene is possibly TRBD1 (5 bases). This CDR3 is built from 14 residues. Germline V lookup: CDR1 GTSNPN, CDR2 SVGIG (reference sequence). Trimming removed 4 bases from V and 7 bases from J, with 19 bases in between. The chain's CDR3 is CAWTGPGGLVGYTF. In DNA, the CDR3 is TGTGCCTGGACCGGACCCGGGGGTTTGGTTGGCTACACCTTC. Full variable domain (rest looked up from reference TRBV30 and TRBJ1-2): SQTIHQWPATLVQPVGSPLSLECTVEGTSNPNLYWYRQAAGRGLQLLFYSVGIGQISSEVPQNLSASRPQDRQFILSSKKLLLSDSGFYLCAWTGPGGLVGYTFGSGTRLTVV.

In nucleotides, the CDR3 is TGTGCCAGCAGCTTAGGTGGGGGCGCCGGGGAGCTGTTTTTT. The encoded protein is CASSLGGGAGELFF. This rearrangement joins TRBV7-2 to TRBJ2-2; perhaps TRBD1 as D (6 bases). The V and J ends lost 1 base and 6 bases respectively, with 9 bases between them. The CDR3 totals 14 residues. Looked up from germline, CDR1 is SGHTA and CDR2 is FQGNSA.

V usage is TRBV7-9 and J usage is TRBJ2-5; 7 bases fit TRBD2. CDR1 is SEHNR, CDR2 FQNEAQ, per germline (reference sequence). Trimming cost V 1 base and J 3 bases; bases outside gene matches: 5. The CDR3 runs to 15 residues. CDR3 in amino acids: CASSLVGLAEETQYF. The CDR3 DNA is TGTGCCAGCAGCTTAGTGGGGCTAGCGGAAGAGACCCAGTACTTC. Combining the CDR3 with reference TRBV7-9 and TRBJ2-5 gives the whole variable domain DTGVSQNPRHKITKRGQNVTFRCDPISEHNRLYWYRQTLGQGPEFLTYFQNEAQLEKSRLLSDRFSAERPKGSFSTLEIQRTEQGDSAMYLCASSLVGLAEETQYFGPGTRLLVL.

The chain employs TRBV6-6 and TRBJ1-5; unclear D gene. Per the germline V gene, CDR1 is MNHNY and CDR2 is SVGAGI (reference sequence). V gave up 7 bases and J gave up 0 bases, with 10 bases separating them. This CDR3 region has 14 residues. The chain's CDR3 is CASNPAYSNQPQHF. In DNA form, the CDR3 reads TGTGCCAGCAACCCCGCCTATAGCAATCAGCCCCAGCATTTT.

V is TRBV6-1 and J is TRBJ1-1; 7 nucleotides agree with TRBD1. J lost 5 bases, V lost 4 bases, and 7 bases had no gene match. The germline gives CDR1 MNHNS, CDR2 SASEGT. The CDR3 covers 14 residues. The CDR3, as DNA: TGTGCCAGCAGTGGGAGACAGGGTTGGACTGAAGCTTTCTTT. Amino acid sequence: CASSGRQGWTEAFF.

The V gene is TRBV7-9, the J gene TRBJ2-5; TRBD2 agrees at 8 bases. This CDR3 has 15 residues. Unmatched junction bases numbered 5, after V lost 3 bases and J lost 2 bases. Per the germline V gene, CDR1 is SEHNR and CDR2 is FQNEAQ (reference sequence). The DNA of the CDR3 is TGTGCCAGCAGCTTCGATAGCGGGGCACAAGAGACCCAGTACTTC. As protein: CASSFDSGAQETQYF.

This sequence joins TRBV19 and TRBJ2-5; weak D call: TRBD1 (7 bases). CDR1 is LNHDA and CDR2 is SQIVND in the germline V gene (reference sequence). With 4 bases removed from V and 5 bases from J, the gap between germline ends came to 17 bases. The CDR3 has 15 amino acids. CDR3 amino acids: CASSKNRDSGETQYF. The CDR3 region has the DNA TGTGCCAGTAGTAAAAACCGGGACAGCGGGGAGACCCAGTACTTC.

This sequence joins TRBV20-1 and TRBJ1-1, with TRBD1 matching 8 bases. The CDR3 contains 11 residues. Germline values: CDR1 DFQATT, CDR2 SNEGSKA (reference sequence). CDR3 residues: CRAGGHTEAFF. As DNA, the CDR3 is TGCAGGGCAGGGGGCCACACTGAAGCTTTCTTT.

This sequence joins TRBV28 and TRBJ2-7; 7 bases are a match to TRBD1. The J segment lost 3 bases and the V segment lost 6 bases, leaving 14 bases of the junction unmatched. In germline, CDR1 is MDHEN, CDR2 SYDVKM. The CDR3 extends over 16 amino acids. In nucleotides, the CDR3 is TGTGCCAGCAGAGACGACAGGGTAGGAACCTTCTACGAGCAGTACTTC. Encoded protein: CASRDDRVGTFYEQYF.

V usage is TRBV5-1 and J usage is TRBJ2-7, with D possibly matching TRBD2 (5 bases). Trimming removed 3 bases at V and 0 bases at J, with 13 bases between. Germline CDR1 is SGHRS and CDR2 is YFSETQ. This CDR3 is 15 amino acids long. This CDR3 reads CASSSLPEGSYEQYF. The CDR3 DNA follows: TGCGCCAGCAGCTCACTGCCCGAGGGCTCCTACGAGCAGTACTTC.

The J gene is TRBJ1-5, the V gene TRBV6-6; perhaps TRBD1 as D (5 bases). Germline values: CDR1 MNHNY, CDR2 SVGAGI (reference sequence). The CDR3 runs to 15 residues. V was shortened by 5 bases and J by 2 bases, with 13 bases between the two germline ends. The CDR3 is CASSAGATGNQPQHF. CDR3 sequence (DNA): TGTGCCAGCAGTGCCGGGGCAACGGGCAATCAGCCCCAGCATTTT.

This clone has just one count. The V and J genes are TRBV5-1 and TRBJ2-3, with 11 bases identical to TRBD2. This CDR3 has 20 amino acids. The junction had 15 bases not matched to a gene; V was cut back by 3 bases and J by 0 bases. Germline CDR1 and CDR2: SGHRS and YFSETQ. The CDR3 loop reads CASSSRGSAGLAGSTDTQYF. CDR3 nucleotide sequence: TGCGCCAGCAGCTCCCGAGGGTCGGCAGGACTAGCGGGTAGCACAGATACGCAGTATTTT. Full variable domain (missing parts from reference TRBV5-1 and TRBJ2-3): KAGVTQTPRYLIKTRGQQVTLSCSPISGHRSVSWYQQTPGQGLQFLFEYFSETQRNKGNFPGRFSGRQFSNSRSEMNVSTLELGDSALYLCASSSRGSAGLAGSTDTQYFGPGTRLTVL.

The chain employs TRBV7-2 and TRBJ1-1; 10 positions match TRBD1. Trimming removed 3 bases from V and 6 bases from J; junction bases left unmatched: 10. This CDR3 comprises 16 residues. Looked up from germline, CDR1 is SGHTA and CDR2 is FQGNSA. The DNA for the CDR3 is TGTGCCAGCAGCTTCCAAACTGGGACAGGGGACCCTGAAGCTTTCTTT. Residues: CASSFQTGTGDPEAFF.

The J gene is TRBJ2-3, the V gene TRBV5-1; perhaps TRBD2 as D (5 bases). The V and J ends lost 4 bases and 0 bases respectively, with 18 bases between them. CDR1 and CDR2 from the germline V gene are SGHRS and YFSETQ. The CDR3 runs 17 residues. The CDR3 reads CASSPDLWRTSTDTQYF. The CDR3 DNA sequence: TGCGCCAGCAGCCCCGACCTTTGGAGGACTAGCACAGATACGCAGTATTTT.

With regard to this clone: The same CDR3 arises from other DNA sequences in this sample as well. This chain connects TRBV10-1 to TRBJ2-3, with 7 nucleotides matching TRBD1. Germline V CDR1 and CDR2: WNHNN, SYGVQD (reference sequence). The CDR3 covers 14 residues. V lost 6 bases, J lost 2 bases, and 5 bases stayed unmatched. The CDR3 reads CASSGDRPTDTQYF. The DNA of the CDR3 is TGCGCCAGCAGCGGGGACAGACCCACAGATACGCAGTATTTT.

The V and J genes are TRBV7-9 and TRBJ2-2; D gene ambiguous. The CDR3 length is 16 residues. From germline, CDR1 is SEHNR and CDR2 FQNEAQ (reference sequence). With 0 bases removed from V and 0 bases from J, the gap between germline ends came to 8 bases. The CDR3 sequence: CASSLARETNTGELFF. CDR3 DNA: TGTGCCAGCAGCTTAGCCCGAGAGACGAACACCGGGGAGCTGTTTTTT. Full variable domain (remainder filled in from reference TRBV7-9 and TRBJ2-2): DTGVSQNPRHKITKRGQNVTFRCDPISEHNRLYWYRQTLGQGPEFLTYFQNEAQLEKSRLLSDRFSAERPKGSFSTLEIQRTEQGDSAMYLCASSLARETNTGELFFGEGSRLTVL.

The chain carries TRBV4-2 and TRBJ2-5, with 9 bases aligning to TRBD1. This CDR3 has 18 amino acids. Germline assignment: CDR1 LGHNA and CDR2 YNFKEQ. With 0 bases clipped from V and 3 bases from J, the junction kept 11 bases outside the gene matches. CDR3 protein: CASSQDDRGSIFEETQYF. The CDR3 DNA follows: TGTGCCAGCAGCCAAGATGACAGGGGGTCAATTTTCGAAGAGACCCAGTACTTC.

This rearrangement joins TRBV6-6 to TRBJ2-7; D gene ambiguous. CDR1 MNHNY and CDR2 SVGAGI come from the germline V gene (reference sequence). This CDR3 has 11 residues. Trimming removed 7 bases from V and 4 bases from J, with 8 bases in between. CDR3 nucleotide sequence: TGTGCCAGCAAGGACGCGTACGAGCAGTACTTC. Its protein product is CASKDAYEQYF.